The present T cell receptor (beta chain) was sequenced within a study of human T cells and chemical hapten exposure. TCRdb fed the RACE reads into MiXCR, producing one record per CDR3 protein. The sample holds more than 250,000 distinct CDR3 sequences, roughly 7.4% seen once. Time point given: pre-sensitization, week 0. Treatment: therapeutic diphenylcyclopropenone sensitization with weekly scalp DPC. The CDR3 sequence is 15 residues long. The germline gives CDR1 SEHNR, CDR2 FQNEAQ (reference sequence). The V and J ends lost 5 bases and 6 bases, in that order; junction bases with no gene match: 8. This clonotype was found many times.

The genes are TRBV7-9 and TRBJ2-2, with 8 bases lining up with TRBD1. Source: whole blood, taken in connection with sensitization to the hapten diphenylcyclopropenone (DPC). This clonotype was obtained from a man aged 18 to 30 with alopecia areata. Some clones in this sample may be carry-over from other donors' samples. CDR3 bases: TGTGCCAGCAGCCCGCGGGACAGGCTGGCCGGGGAGCTGTTTTTT. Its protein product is CASSPRDRLAGELFF. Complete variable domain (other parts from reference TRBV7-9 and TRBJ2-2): DTGVSQNPRHKITKRGQNVTFRCDPISEHNRLYWYRQTLGQGPEFLTYFQNEAQLEKSRLLSDRFSAERPKGSFSTLEIQRTEQGDSAMYLCASSPRDRLAGELFFGEGSRLTVL.